The 12 T cell receptor beta chains below come from one sample, sequenced in a study of T cell responses to AZD1222 COVID-19 vaccine. Data came from immunoSEQ multiplex PCR; TCRdb stores just in-frame clones and leaves some out. Found here are about 160,000 clones, around 92% of them singletons; the top ten hold 4.4%. The sequences come from peripheral blood, collected on day 0 of MenACWY control vaccination. All receptors come from an adult in good health.

The CDR3 DNA follows: TGTGCCAGCAGTCGACAGGTACTGGGCTACACCTTC. This codes for CASSRQVLGYTF. The V call is TRBV28, the J call TRBJ1-2; D may be TRBD1 (6 bases). This CDR3 spans 12 amino acids. Deletions cut 5 bases from V and 8 bases from J, with 12 bases between. CDR1 MDHEN and CDR2 SYDVKM come from the germline V gene.

V and J are TRBV4-3 and TRBJ1-5; D is unclear. The CDR3 consists of 16 residues. The V end lost 0 bases, the J end lost 0 bases, and 9 bases lay between the germline ends. Germline CDR1 LGHNA, CDR2 YSLEER. In nucleotides, the CDR3 is TGCGCCAGCAGCCAAGATGGGCCAGATAGCAATCAGCCCCAGCATTTT. It translates to CASSQDGPDSNQPQHF.

This clone has a single count. The rearrangement links TRBV7-9 to TRBJ1-3; the match to TRBD1 covers 8 bases. The CDR3 runs to 14 residues. CDR1 SEHNR and CDR2 FQNEAQ come from the germline V gene (reference sequence). The trim removed 4 bases at V and 4 bases at J, leaving 3 bases unmatched. The CDR3 region has the DNA TGTGCCAGCAGCTCGCGGACAGGGGGAAACACCATATATTTT. It yields the protein CASSSRTGGNTIYF.

The chain employs TRBV11-1 and TRBJ2-1; maybe TRBD2 (6 bases). The ends were cut back, 0 bases at V and 5 bases at J, with 14 bases in the middle. The germline gives CDR1 SGHAT, CDR2 FQDESV (reference sequence). The CDR3 has 16 amino acids. DNA of the CDR3: TGTGCCAGCAGCTTAGCGCGAGGCGGGATAAACAATGAGCAGTTCTTC. Its translation is CASSLARGGINNEQFF.

V usage is TRBV9 and J usage is TRBJ1-3; possible D gene TRBD1, 5 bases. Per the germline V gene, CDR1 is SGDLS and CDR2 is YYNGEE. The CDR3 totals 15 residues. V was shortened by 4 bases and J by 1 base, with 12 bases between the two germline ends. CDR3 in amino acids: CASSPGGGSGNTIYF. For the CDR3, the DNA is TGTGCCAGCAGCCCCGGGGGGGGGTCTGGAAACACCATATATTTT. Full variable domain (outside the CDR3, taken from reference TRBV9 and TRBJ1-3): DSGVTQTPKHLITATGQRVTLRCSPRSGDLSVYWYQQSLDQGLQFLIQYYNGEERAKGNILERFSAQQFPDLHSELNLSSLELGDSALYFCASSPGGGSGNTIYFGEGSWLTVV.

CDR3 loop: CASSSHRGGNYGYTF. The CDR3 nucleotides are TGTGCCAGCAGCTCGCACAGGGGCGGTAACTATGGCTACACCTTC. The chain couples TRBV11-2 to TRBJ1-2, with 7 bases fitting TRBD1. J lost 1 base, V lost 4 bases, and 6 bases had no gene match. CDR1 is SGHAT and CDR2 is FQNNGV in the germline V gene. This CDR3 is built from 15 residues.

The chain has TRBV6-5 and TRBJ1-2; D may be TRBD1 (5 bases). V was trimmed by 6 bases and J by 6 bases, leaving 20 bases between them. Germline V gene data show CDR1 as MNHEY and CDR2 as SVGAGI. The CDR3 loop spans 15 amino acids. Written as DNA, the CDR3 is TGTGCCAGCAGCTTAGGGCTGGGGGAAGAGGATGGCTACACCTTC. This codes for CASSLGLGEEDGYTF.

V and J are TRBV9 and TRBJ2-1; the D is unclear. Trimming shortened V by 0 bases and J by 2 bases, and 3 bases separated the two germline ends. The CDR3 spans 13 residues. The germline V gene has CDR1 SGDLS and CDR2 YYNGEE. DNA for the CDR3: TGTGCCAGCAGCGTAGACGCCTACAATGAGCAGTTCTTC. This translates into CASSVDAYNEQFF. Complete variable domain (other parts from reference TRBV9 and TRBJ2-1): DSGVTQTPKHLITATGQRVTLRCSPRSGDLSVYWYQQSLDQGLQFLIQYYNGEERAKGNILERFSAQQFPDLHSELNLSSLELGDSALYFCASSVDAYNEQFFGPGTRLTVL.

The V and J genes are TRBV29-1 and TRBJ2-2; D ambiguous. Germline loops: CDR1 SQVTM, CDR2 ANQGSEA. The CDR3 is 14 amino acids. V was cut by 0 bases and J by 6 bases, with 11 bases left in between. DNA for the CDR3: TGCAGCGTTGAAGATGCTGGGCAAGCCGGGGAGCTGTTTTTT. It encodes CSVEDAGQAGELFF.

This clone is medium-sized. The rearrangement links TRBV30 to TRBJ1-5, with D perhaps matching TRBD1 (6 bases). This CDR3 region has 16 residues. The V and J ends lost 2 bases and 4 bases respectively, with 18 bases between them. The germline V gene has CDR1 GTSNPN and CDR2 SVGIG (reference sequence). The CDR3 DNA reads TGTGCCTGGAGTTCCCGGGACATTGGGGCTAATCAGCCCCAGCATTTT. It is translated as CAWSSRDIGANQPQHF.

This clone appeared once. The J gene is TRBJ2-5, the V gene TRBV7-2; no clear D gene. CDR1 is SGHTA and CDR2 is FQGNSA in the germline V gene. With 2 bases removed from V and 1 base from J, the gap between germline ends came to 11 bases. This CDR3 contains 15 residues. The CDR3 spells CASSLSASTQETQYF. The DNA of the CDR3 is TGTGCCAGCAGCTTATCCGCGTCTACCCAAGAGACCCAGTACTTC.

V and J are TRBV30 and TRBJ1-5; D is unclear. Trimming took 2 bases from V and 2 from J, leaving 10 bases between them. There are 14 residues in the CDR3. In germline, CDR1 is GTSNPN, CDR2 SVGIG (reference sequence). CDR3 in amino acids: CAWSPVRGNQPQHF. The CDR3 DNA reads as TGTGCCTGGAGTCCCGTTCGGGGCAATCAGCCCCAGCATTTT.